Listed below are T cell receptor beta chains from one sample, sequenced in a study of T cells in Graves' hyperthyroidism and ophthalmopathy. TCRdb ran MiXCR on the multiplex PCR reads and lists one entry per CDR3 protein. Of 550,000 to 800,000 distinct CDR3 sequences detected, approximately 15% appear once; the ten largest clones hold 15% to 17%. Sequenced: blood. These receptors were collected from a middle-aged man with Graves' hyperthyroidism. Both conserved end residues are part of each CDR3. The D gene is left open where the match is weak. A clone size is listed for some rows: how often the clone was seen (once, few, many), or a class if it is expanded.

>TRBJ1-1|TRBV30|NA|many
TGTGCCTGTCCGGGACGCCGGATGGGGACTGAAGCTTTCTTT
CACPGRRMGTEAFF
>TRBJ2-1|TRBV30|TRBD2|many
TGTGCCTGGAGCCCTGGACTAGCGGGAAATGAGCAGTTCTTC
CAWSPGLAGNEQFF
>TRBJ2-3|TRBV30|TRBD2|few
TGTGCCTGGAGTGAAGGAGCGGGAGGGCCTTTGGATACGCAGTATTTT
CAWSEGAGGPLDTQYF
>TRBJ2-7|TRBV12-3/TRBV12-4|NA|NA
TGTGCCAGCAGTTCCTGGGGTAGGTACGAGCAGTACTTC
CASSSWGRYEQYF
>TRBJ1-3|TRBV6-5|NA|many
TGTGCCAGCAGTTACTCGAGCGGAAACACCATATATTTT
CASSYSSGNTIYF
>TRBJ2-1|TRBV20-1|TRBD1|few
TGCAGTGCTAAATACAGGGGAAATGAGCAGTTCTTC
CSAKYRGNEQFF
>TRBJ2-2|TRBV20-1|TRBD1|many
TGCAGTGCTAGCCCCTTGGGACAGCCCACCGGGGAGCTGTTTTTT
CSASPLGQPTGELFF
>TRBJ2-3|TRBV6-2/TRBV6-3|NA|NA
TGTGCCAGCAGTATCCGACAGGAGACAGATACGCAGTATTTT
CASSIRQETDTQYF
>TRBJ2-4|TRBV6-1|NA|few
TGTGCCAGCAGTGAAGAAGGGAACGGCATTCAGTACTTC
CASSEEGNGIQYF
>TRBJ1-4|TRBV9|NA|few
TGTGCCAGCAGCGCTGGGTTTGCAACTAATGAAAAACTGTTTTTT
CASSAGFATNEKLFF
>TRBJ2-6|TRBV2|NA|many
TGTGCCAGCAGTGAAGTGGCTGGGGCCAACGTCCTGACTTTC
CASSEVAGANVLTF
>TRBJ2-2|TRBV5-6|NA|NA
TGTGCCAGCAGCTTTGGTGGGGGGTTGACCGGGGAGCTGTTTTTT
CASSFGGGLTGELFF
>TRBJ1-1|TRBV18|NA|many
TGTGCCAGCAGCCCTCCAGATCGCACTGAAGCTTTCTTT
CASSPPDRTEAFF
>TRBJ2-5|TRBV2|TRBD1|many
TGTGCCAGCAGGGCAACAGGGGGCCGGGAGACCCAGTACTTC
CASRATGGRETQYF
>TRBJ1-1|TRBV12-3/TRBV12-4|NA|many
TGTGCCAGCACGAGGTCCGGAACGAACACTGAAGCTTTCTTT
CASTRSGTNTEAFF
>TRBJ2-3|TRBV20-1|NA|many
TGCAGTGCTAGGGTCCACTTGGGGACAGATACGCAGTATTTT
CSARVHLGTDTQYF
>TRBJ2-3|TRBV19|TRBD2|few
TGTGCCAGTAGTATTTGGGCGGGAGGGCCGGGAGATACGCAGTATTTT
CASSIWAGGPGDTQYF
>TRBJ1-4|TRBV3-1|TRBD1|NA
TGTGCCAGCAGCCCTACCGTCGAGGGGGCGCAGGAAAAACTGTTTTTT
CASSPTVEGAQEKLFF
>TRBJ2-7|TRBV3-2|NA|NA
TGTGCCAGCAGCCTAGAAGGGGGGCAGGAGAATTACGAGCAGTACTTC
CASSLEGGQENYEQYF
>TRBJ2-1|TRBV24-1|NA|few
TGTGCCACCAGTGATGCCGGACCGGCCGACTACAATGAGCAGTTCTTC
CATSDAGPADYNEQFF
>TRBJ2-5|TRBV6-6|TRBD2|many
TGTGCCAGCAGTTACTGGGGCGGGAGTGAGACCCAGTACTTC
CASSYWGGSETQYF
>TRBJ2-7|TRBV6-1|NA|many
TGTGCCAGCAGTTCCTCACGCTCGGGGTACGAGCAGTACTTC
CASSSSRSGYEQYF
>TRBJ2-1|TRBV20-1|NA|many
TGCAGTGCTAGATGGGCGGGATCACTCTACAATGAGCAGTTCTTC
CSARWAGSLYNEQFF
>TRBJ2-1|TRBV28|NA|few
TGTGCCAGCACCCCTCGACAGGGGCGGACTAGTGAGCAGTTCTTC
CASTPRQGRTSEQFF
>TRBJ2-3|TRBV4-3|NA|NA
TGCGCCAGCAGCCCCGCTCACCGCGGCACGCAGTATTTT
CASSPAHRGTQYF
>TRBJ2-7|TRBV27|NA|few
TGTGCCAGCAGTTTAACGTCCAGGCTGACCTACGAGCAGTACTTC
CASSLTSRLTYEQYF
>TRBJ2-7|TRBV10-3|NA|few
TGTGCCATCAGTGAGCCCGGGGGGCAATCCTACGAGCAGTACTTC
CAISEPGGQSYEQYF
>TRBJ1-4|TRBV9|NA|NA
TGTGCCAGCAGCGGGGCGGGGACCGCGCTTGAAAAACTGTTTTTT
CASSGAGTALEKLFF
>TRBJ2-6|TRBV24-1|NA|few
TGTGCCACCAGTGATGCCGCTAGCGTCCTCTCTGGGGCCAACGTCCCGACTTTC
CATSDAASVLSGANVPTF
>TRBJ2-7|TRBV30|NA|many
TGTGCCTGTACTGGGGGCTACGAGCAGTACTTC
CACTGGYEQYF
>TRBJ2-7|TRBV7-2|TRBD1|NA
TGTGCCAGCAGCTTGGGGCAGGGGGCCTTTGCCGAGCAGTACTTC
CASSLGQGAFAEQYF
>TRBJ2-1|TRBV2|NA|many
TGTGCCAGCAGTGACACGGGCCTTCCGAGCTCCTACAATGAGCAGTTCTTC
CASSDTGLPSSYNEQFF
>TRBJ1-5|TRBV19|NA|NA
TGTGCCAGTAGTATAGCAGCGGGTAGCAATCAGCCCCAGCATTTT
CASSIAAGSNQPQHF
>TRBJ2-3|TRBV7-9|TRBD1|NA
TGTGCCAGCAGCCCCCGAAGGGGGCGGAATAACAGCACAGATACGCAGTGTTTT
CASSPRRGRNNSTDTQCF
>TRBJ1-1|TRBV20-1|NA|NA
TGCAGTGCTAGAGATGGGAACACGAACACTGAAGCTTTCTTT
CSARDGNTNTEAFF
>TRBJ1-5|TRBV28|TRBD1|many
TGTGCCAGCAGTTCCGGGACAGGTCGCTATAGCAATCAGCCCCAGCATTTT
CASSSGTGRYSNQPQHF
>TRBJ2-7|TRBV10-1|NA|NA
TGCGCCAGCAGTGCCGGGATTAAATACGAGCAGTACTTC
CASSAGIKYEQYF